Below, 23 T cell receptor beta chains from the same sample are listed, as sequenced in a study of CD8+CD57+ T cells in acquired aplastic anemia. Profiles of TCR beta VDJ and CDR3 were generated from a genomic DNA template. Via MiXCR, TCRdb re-called the reads, giving one row per CDR3 protein. The table shows around 130,000 distinct CDR3 sequences, with 48% occurring only once. Input material: sorted CD4+, CD8+, or CD8+CD57+ T cells (not recorded which) from PBMCs. Every receptor here comes from a human donor in good health, serving as a control.

The chain links TRBV20-1 to TRBJ1-6; the match to TRBD1 covers 9 bases. There are 15 residues in the CDR3. In germline, CDR1 is DFQATT, CDR2 SNEGSKA (reference sequence). V dropped 3 bases and J dropped 8; count of bases not matched to a gene: 8. The CDR3 sequence is CSARGDRGKDSPLHF. DNA of the CDR3: TGCAGTGCTAGGGGAGACAGGGGGAAAGATTCACCCCTCCACTTT.

This clonotype was picked up many times. This sequence joins TRBV6-5 and TRBJ2-7; 9 bases align to TRBD1. Germline CDR1 and CDR2: MNHEY and SVGAGI. CDR3 length: 15 amino acids. Trimming at V came to 4 bases and at J to 3 bases, leaving 7 bases not matched to a gene. The CDR3 loop is CASSSSGTGNYEQYF. CDR3 sequence (DNA): TGTGCCAGCAGTTCCTCCGGGACAGGGAACTACGAGCAGTACTTC.

The J gene is TRBJ1-1, the V gene TRBV19; D may be TRBD1 (5 bases). This CDR3 is built from 14 residues. CDR1 is LNHDA, CDR2 SQIVND, per germline (reference sequence). The ends were cut back, 7 bases at V and 4 bases at J, with 16 bases in the middle. CDR3 loop: CASTRDGKGTEAFF. Written as DNA, the CDR3 is TGTGCCAGTACCCGGGACGGCAAGGGCACTGAAGCTTTCTTT. Full variable domain (remainder filled in from reference TRBV19 and TRBJ1-1): DGGITQSPKYLFRKEGQNVTLSCEQNLNHDAMYWYRQDPGQGLRLIYYSQIVNDFQKGDIAEGYSVSREKKESFPLTVTSAQKNPTAFYLCASTRDGKGTEAFFGQGTRLTVV.

This clonotype was seen a handful of times. The chain couples TRBV7-3 to TRBJ2-7; 10 bases align to TRBD1. The CDR3 spans 15 residues. V lost 0 bases, J lost 5 bases, and 4 bases stayed unmatched. CDR1 and CDR2 (germline): SGHTA, FQGTGA. CDR3 nucleotide sequence: TGTGCCAGCAGCTTAACGGGACAGGGGTCCCACGAGCAGTACTTC. Translating it yields CASSLTGQGSHEQYF.

This clonotype was recorded at least ten times. The chain uses TRBV2 and TRBJ1-6; possibly TRBD1 for D (5 bases). The germline gives CDR1 SNHLY, CDR2 FYNNEI. Trimming took off 6 bases at V and 7 bases at J, with 13 bases between the two ends. The CDR3 is 14 residues long. The CDR3 nucleotides are TGTGCCAGCAGGGGGGACTTTCCCAATTCACCCCTCCACTTT. Translating gives CASRGDFPNSPLHF.

Turning to this clonotype: This clone may be a read error of a much larger clone one base away. V and J are TRBV30 and TRBJ1-1; 8 bases agree with TRBD1. The CDR3 is 14 residues long. V lost 0 bases, J lost 5 bases, and 5 bases stayed unmatched. Germline-derived CDR1 and CDR2 are GTSNPN and SVGIG (reference sequence). CDR3 in DNA: TGTGCCTGGAGTGTAGCAGGGGGCAGGACTGAAGCTTTCTTT. It specifies CAWSVAGGRTEAFF.

This clonotype was counted ten times or more. This rearrangement joins TRBV29-1 to TRBJ2-7, with TRBD2 identical over 15 bases. Germline CDR1 SQVTM, CDR2 ANQGSEA. The junction had 8 bases not matched to a gene; V was cut back by 3 bases and J by 5 bases. This CDR3 spans 16 amino acids. The DNA for the CDR3 is TGCAGCGTTGAGGGACCAGGACTAGCGGGGGGGAACGAGCAGTACTTC. It codes for CSVEGPGLAGGNEQYF.

The chain has TRBV19 and TRBJ1-6; no clear D. Germline V gene data show CDR1 as LNHDA and CDR2 as SQIVND (reference sequence). This CDR3 is 14 amino acids long. Trimming pared 6 bases from V and 5 bases from J, leaving 11 bases between. CDR3 in amino acids: CASRLGANNSPLHF. The CDR3 DNA follows: TGTGCCAGTAGATTGGGCGCGAATAATTCACCCCTCCACTTT. Full variable domain (missing parts from reference TRBV19 and TRBJ1-6): DGGITQSPKYLFRKEGQNVTLSCEQNLNHDAMYWYRQDPGQGLRLIYYSQIVNDFQKGDIAEGYSVSREKKESFPLTVTSAQKNPTAFYLCASRLGANNSPLHFGNGTRLTVT.

The chain carries TRBV24-1 and TRBJ1-1; TRBD1 matches 7 bases. The CDR3 has 15 amino acids. V shed 4 bases, J shed 6 bases, and the junction held 10 bases outside the gene matches. In germline, CDR1 is KGHDR, CDR2 SFDVKD. DNA of the CDR3: TGTGCCACCAGTGACTCGACAGGGCCTACGGCTGAAGCTTTCTTT. Translating gives CATSDSTGPTAEAFF.

The chain employs TRBV29-1 and TRBJ2-3; 12 bases match TRBD1. Looked up from germline, CDR1 is SQVTM and CDR2 is ANQGSEA. Trimming took 7 bases from V and 6 from J; bases not matched to a gene: 8. This CDR3 has 14 amino acids. The DNA of the CDR3 is TGCAGCGCTTTCCGGGACAGGGGGCTGGATACGCAGTATTTT. This translates into CSAFRDRGLDTQYF.

This clonotype was seen repeatedly, ten times or more. This chain connects TRBV4-2 to TRBJ1-1; D call uncertain. This CDR3 comprises 14 residues. Germline values: CDR1 LGHNA, CDR2 YNFKEQ. V gave up 0 bases and J gave up 1 base, with 6 bases separating them. The CDR3 DNA sequence: TGTGCCAGCAGCCAAGAAAGAAGGAACACTGAAGCTTTCTTT. Protein sequence: CASSQERRNTEAFF.

This chain links TRBV2 with TRBJ1-4; unclear D gene. Trimming took off 4 bases at V and 6 bases at J, with 9 bases between the two ends. Germline lookup yields CDR1 SNHLY and CDR2 FYNNEI. The CDR3 is 13 amino acids. In nucleotides, the CDR3 is TGTGCCAGCAGTGCGGCGGAAGATGAAAAACTGTTTTTT. Its protein is CASSAAEDEKLFF.

The chain recombines TRBV3-1 with TRBJ1-1; tentative D call: TRBD1 (6 bases). This CDR3 region has 15 residues. Between the trimmed V and J ends, which lost 3 bases and 5 bases, there was a span of 16 bases. CDR1 is LGHDT and CDR2 is YNNKEL in the germline V gene (reference sequence). The CDR3 DNA sequence: TGTGCCAGCAGCCAGGGGTTTGACAGGCGGACTGAAGCTTTCTTT. Protein sequence: CASSQGFDRRTEAFF. Full variable domain (outside the CDR3, taken from reference TRBV3-1 and TRBJ1-1): DTAVSQTPKYLVTQMGNDKSIKCEQNLGHDTMYWYKQDSKKFLKIMFSYNNKELIINETVPNRFSPKSPDKAHLNLHINSLELGDSAVYFCASSQGFDRRTEAFFGQGTRLTVV.

The rearrangement joins TRBV15 to TRBJ1-3; D is perhaps TRBD1 (6 bases). Germline CDR1 is LNHNV and CDR2 is YYDKDF (reference sequence). The CDR3 covers 14 residues. V was cut by 4 bases and J by 1 base, with 8 bases left in between. CDR3 sequence (DNA): TGTGCCACCAGCAAGGGGGAATCTGGAAACACCATATATTTT. This gives the protein CATSKGESGNTIYF.

This chain uses TRBV11-2 with TRBJ2-5; TRBD2 aligns across 15 bases. The germline CDR1 and CDR2 sequences are SGHAT and FQNNGV. Losses at the gene ends were 0 bases for V and 1 base for J; bases not matched to a gene: 3. This CDR3 has 18 residues. The CDR3 DNA is TGTGCCAGCAGCTTAGATCGGACTAGCGGGGGGGGCCAAGAGACCCAGTACTTC. The encoded protein is CASSLDRTSGGGQETQYF.

The chain carries TRBV20-1 and TRBJ1-2; tentatively, D is TRBD1 (5 bases). V was pared by 6 bases and J by 0 bases, with 11 bases between. CDR3 length equals 13 residues. CDR1 and CDR2 from the germline V gene are DFQATT and SNEGSKA (reference sequence). The CDR3 bases are TGCAGTGCCGAGGGGAGAGCTAACTATGGCTACACCTTC. The encoded protein is CSAEGRANYGYTF.

The rearrangement joins TRBV29-1 to TRBJ1-6, with 8 bases that match TRBD1. This CDR3 spans 11 amino acids. The germline gives CDR1 SQVTM, CDR2 ANQGSEA. This CDR3 reads CRGQGDSPLHF. The CDR3 DNA reads TGCAGAGGACAGGGTGATTCACCCCTCCACTTT.

In this sample, this clonotype turned up many times. J is TRBJ2-7 and V is TRBV10-3, with D perhaps matching TRBD1 (6 bases). Germline V gives CDR1 ENHRY, CDR2 SYGVKD. V lost 10 bases, J lost 2 bases, and 12 bases lay in between. This CDR3 is built from 12 residues. The CDR3 reads CATQQGTYEQYF. In nucleotides, the CDR3 is TGTGCCACCCAACAGGGAACCTACGAGCAGTACTTC.

By sample share, this clonotype is medium-sized. The J gene is TRBJ2-5, the V gene TRBV15; possible D gene TRBD1, 6 bases. CDR3 length: 15 residues. From germline, CDR1 is LNHNV and CDR2 YYDKDF (reference sequence). The V end was cut by 9 bases, the J end by 3 bases, with 20 bases between. CDR3 DNA sequence: TGTGCCACTCATCCAGGGACAAGGAAGGAAGAGACCCAGTACTTC. Translating it yields CATHPGTRKEETQYF.

The J gene is TRBJ2-5, the V gene TRBV20-1; D unclear. Trimming took 0 bases from V and 4 from J, leaving 3 bases between them. CDR3 length equals 11 residues. Germline CDR1 is DFQATT and CDR2 is SNEGSKA (reference sequence). CDR3 nucleotides: TGCAGTGCTAGAGACCGAGAGACCCAGTACTTC. It yields the protein CSARDRETQYF.

This clonotype was recorded at least ten times. The chain combines TRBV12-3 or TRBV12-4 with TRBJ1-2, with D maybe TRBD1 (6 bases). The CDR3 covers 16 residues. Trimming removed 3 bases at V and 3 bases at J, with 17 bases between. CDR3 DNA sequence: TGTGCCAGCAGTTTCGGGACACCTGGAAGGTACTATGGCTACACCTTC. Protein product: CASSFGTPGRYYGYTF.

V and J are TRBV6-5 and TRBJ2-5, with 9 nucleotides matching TRBD2. Looked up from germline, CDR1 is MNHEY and CDR2 is SVGAGI. The J segment lost 1 base and the V segment lost 0 bases, leaving 6 bases of the junction unmatched. The CDR3 is made up of 17 amino acids. CDR3 amino acids: CASSYSLVAGAQETQYF. DNA of the CDR3: TGTGCCAGCAGTTACTCGTTAGTAGCGGGGGCCCAAGAGACCCAGTACTTC.

This clonotype came up once. The chain joins TRBV6-1 to TRBJ2-4; D is perhaps TRBD1 or TRBD2 (5 bases each). Germline lookup yields CDR1 MNHNS and CDR2 SASEGT. Trimming pared 4 bases from V and 0 bases from J, leaving 16 bases between. This CDR3 comprises 17 residues. CDR3 nucleotide sequence: TGTGCCAGCAGTGCCCCTAATCGGGGCCCAGCCAAAAACATTCAGTACTTC. Translating gives CASSAPNRGPAKNIQYF.